Only a few counts were recorded for the clone carrying this T cell receptor beta chain. Then a second PCR, running about 6 to 11 cycles, was carried out with a sample-barcoded 5' primer and a J-beta primer mix. Via MiXCR, TCRdb re-called the 5' RACE reads, giving one row per CDR3 protein. The sample consists of about 1.4 million distinct CDR3 sequences, around 55% of them appearing once. This specimen belongs to a study of blood T cells in healthy people across ages. The sequenced sample was blood. This clonotype was sampled from a man aged 18 to 29 in good health.

This CDR3 reads CASSLQAGTDTQYF. For the CDR3, the DNA is TGTGCCAGCAGCTTACAGGCGGGCACAGATACGCAGTATTTT. The genes are TRBV7-2 and TRBJ2-3; D remains ambiguous. Germline assignment: CDR1 SGHTA and CDR2 FQGNSA. CDR3 length: 14 residues. V lost 2 bases, J lost 1 base, and 7 bases lay in between.